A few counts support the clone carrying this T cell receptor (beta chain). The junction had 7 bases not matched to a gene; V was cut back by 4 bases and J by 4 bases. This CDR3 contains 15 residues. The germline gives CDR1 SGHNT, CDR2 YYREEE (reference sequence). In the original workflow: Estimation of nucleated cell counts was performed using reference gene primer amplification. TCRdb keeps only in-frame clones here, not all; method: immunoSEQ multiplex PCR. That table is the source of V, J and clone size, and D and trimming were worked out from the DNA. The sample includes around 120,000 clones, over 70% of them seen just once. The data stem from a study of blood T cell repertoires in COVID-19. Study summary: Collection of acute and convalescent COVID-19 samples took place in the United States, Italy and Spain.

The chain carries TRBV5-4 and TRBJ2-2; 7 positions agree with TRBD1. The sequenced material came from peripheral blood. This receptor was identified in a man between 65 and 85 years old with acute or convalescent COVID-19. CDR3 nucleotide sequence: TGTGCCAGCAGCAGTCCGGGACAGAGCACCGGGGAGCTGTTTTTT. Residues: CASSSPGQSTGELFF.